These T cell receptor beta chains were read from a single sample in a study of shared clonotypes between healthy human individuals. The assay was immunoSEQ multiplex PCR, and TCRdb's table has in-frame clones only and misses some. The data show 650,000 to 800,000 clones, with roughly two thirds seen just once and more than 1.5% held by the top ten. The sequencing sample was made of memory CD4+ T cells sorted from blood. These receptors all stem from a woman in her twenties or thirties in good health. Both conserved end residues are part of each CDR3.

J,V,CDR3
TRBJ1-3,TRBV4-1,CASSQVATAGNTIYF
TRBJ1-1,TRBV6-1,CATRREGSNTEAFF
TRBJ1-2,TRBV19,CASSIWKGANYGYTF
TRBJ2-1,TRBV4-2,CASSQDLGIVYNEQFF
TRBJ2-3,TRBV28,CASTGLTSTDTQYF
TRBJ1-1,TRBV2,CAERGESEAFF
TRBJ2-7,TRBV28,CASRTRLAGHYEQYF
TRBJ2-3,TRBV7-3,CASSTRQGMGAQYF
TRBJ1-2,TRBV18,CASSPGGPGLDGYTF
TRBJ1-1,TRBV29-1,CSVVGTGDTEAFF
TRBJ2-3,TRBV7-3,CASSSTGTSGGDTQYF
TRBJ2-5,TRBV6-6,CASSYSAIETQYF
TRBJ1-1,TRBV5-8,CASSWVQGRNTEAFF
TRBJ1-3,TRBV6-5,CASSYGRNSGNTIYF
TRBJ2-5,TRBV30,CAWSAGTVGREQYF
TRBJ1-1,TRBV12-5,CASGPKVGEVTEAFF
TRBJ2-2,TRBV5-4,CASSLGRRGRTGELFF
TRBJ2-5,TRBV18,CASSHLPGQGTGGGQETQYF
TRBJ2-2,TRBV5-1,CASSPGQEGTGELFF
TRBJ2-7,TRBV6-6,CASSYKRDEQYF
TRBJ2-3,TRBV11-2,CASSHVASGGWSDTQYF
TRBJ2-7,TRBV28,CASSSPRLAAYYEQYF
TRBJ2-7,TRBV18,CASSPVSSSPYEQYF
TRBJ2-3,TRBV7-9,CASSSSLGRTDTQYF
TRBJ2-1,TRBV19,CASSIVSSGGSYNEQFF
TRBJ1-1,TRBV28,CASSFTWEGNKAFF
TRBJ2-2,TRBV7-8,CASRQNTGPGELFF
TRBJ1-1,TRBV6-1,CASAEQGAVTEAFF
TRBJ1-4,TRBV19,CASSIARLPTNEKLFF
TRBJ1-5,TRBV18,CASSPGVQPQHF
TRBJ1-1,TRBV9,CARTDITEAFF
TRBJ2-7,TRBV5-1,CASSLAAGVDYEQYF
TRBJ2-7,TRBV5-1,CASSLDGSEVADEQYF
-,TRBV11-2,CASSFSSEQYF
TRBJ1-3,TRBV9,CASSVGQSSGNTIYF
TRBJ2-7,TRBV29-1,CSVVPREGSYEQYF
TRBJ1-6,TRBV2,CASEGRNSPLHF
TRBJ2-5,TRBV2,CAGGDSETQYF
TRBJ2-5,TRBV7-9,CASSLGGGPWETQYF
TRBJ1-5,TRBV6-5,CASRDRGNQPQHF
TRBJ2-2,TRBV28,CASSPFFGGIGTGELFF
TRBJ2-2,TRBV27,CASSLEAGSTGELFF
TRBJ2-4,TRBV5-1,CASSPDSTKNIQYF
TRBJ2-7,TRBV28,CASSRTSGSIEQYF
TRBJ2-3,TRBV5-6,CASSLYWAGQADTQYF
TRBJ1-2,TRBV9,CASSRTLEAGRTNYGYTF
TRBJ2-1,TRBV2,CASRENNPYNEQFF
TRBJ2-1,TRBV6-6,CASTPSGRSYNEQFF
TRBJ2-6,TRBV10-3,CAISSSGANVLTF
TRBJ2-5,TRBV6-6,CASRPLGQGETQYF
TRBJ1-5,TRBV18,CASSRRADSNQPQHF